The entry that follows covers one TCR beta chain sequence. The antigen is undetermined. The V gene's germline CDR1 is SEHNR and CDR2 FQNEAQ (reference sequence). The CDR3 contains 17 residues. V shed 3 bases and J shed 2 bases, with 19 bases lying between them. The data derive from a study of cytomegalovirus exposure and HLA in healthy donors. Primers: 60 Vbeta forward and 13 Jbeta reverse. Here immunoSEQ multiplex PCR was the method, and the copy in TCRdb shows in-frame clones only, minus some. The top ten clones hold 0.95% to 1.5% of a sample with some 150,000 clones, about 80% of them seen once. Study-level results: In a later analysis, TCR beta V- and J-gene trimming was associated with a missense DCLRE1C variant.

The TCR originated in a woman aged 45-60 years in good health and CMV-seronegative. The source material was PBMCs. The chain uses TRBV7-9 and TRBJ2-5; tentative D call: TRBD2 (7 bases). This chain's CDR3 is CASSFLLRGGFQETQYF. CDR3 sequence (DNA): TGTGCCAGCAGCTTTCTGTTGAGGGGGGGCTTTCAAGAGACCCAGTACTTC.